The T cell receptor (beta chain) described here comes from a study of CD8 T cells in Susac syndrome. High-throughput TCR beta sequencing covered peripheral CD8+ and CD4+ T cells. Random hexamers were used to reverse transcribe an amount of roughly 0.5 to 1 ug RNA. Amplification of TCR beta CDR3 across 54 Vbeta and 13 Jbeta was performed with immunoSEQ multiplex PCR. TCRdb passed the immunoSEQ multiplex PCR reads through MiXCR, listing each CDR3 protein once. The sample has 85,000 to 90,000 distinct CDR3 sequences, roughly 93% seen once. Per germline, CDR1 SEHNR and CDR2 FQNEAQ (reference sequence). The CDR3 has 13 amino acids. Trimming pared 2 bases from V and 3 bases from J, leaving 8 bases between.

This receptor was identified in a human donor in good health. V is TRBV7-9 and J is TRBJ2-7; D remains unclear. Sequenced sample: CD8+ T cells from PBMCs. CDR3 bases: TGTGCCAGCAGCTTACGGTATAGCTACGAGCAGTACTTC. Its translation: CASSLRYSYEQYF.